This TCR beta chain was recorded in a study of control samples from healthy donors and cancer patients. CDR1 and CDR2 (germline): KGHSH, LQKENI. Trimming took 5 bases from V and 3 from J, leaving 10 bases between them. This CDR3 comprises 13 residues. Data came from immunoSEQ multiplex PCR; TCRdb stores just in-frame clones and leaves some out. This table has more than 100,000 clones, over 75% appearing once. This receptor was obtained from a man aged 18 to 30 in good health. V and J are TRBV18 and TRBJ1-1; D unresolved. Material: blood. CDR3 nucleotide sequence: TGTGCCAGCTCAGGGGTTCTGGACACTGAAGCTTTCTTT. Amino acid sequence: CASSGVLDTEAFF.